The TCR beta chain described here comes from a study of blood T cell repertoires in COVID-19. Across the whole study: The study drew acute and convalescent COVID-19 samples from the United States, Italy and Spain. Nucleic acid was either cDNA or gDNA, and it came from T cells, B-cell-depleted T cells, or PBMCs.

V trimming: 5 bases; J trimming: 7 bases; junction bases outside the gene matches: 14. CDR1 is SGHTA, CDR2 FQGNSA, per germline. The CDR3 extends over 16 amino acids. Sequencing used immunoSEQ multiplex PCR; TCRdb keeps in-frame clones, though not all of them. The data show around 300,000 clones, with approximately 85% seen just once and approximately 10% held by the top ten. This clonotype was obtained from a woman aged 65 to 85 with acute or convalescent COVID-19. This sequence joins TRBV7-2 and TRBJ1-5; TRBD1 matches at 7 bases. Sequenced sample: peripheral blood. The CDR3 nucleotides read TGTGCCAGCAGCCTACAGGGGACCAGCGGGAGGCAGCCCCAGCATTTT. Translated: CASSLQGTSGRQPQHF.